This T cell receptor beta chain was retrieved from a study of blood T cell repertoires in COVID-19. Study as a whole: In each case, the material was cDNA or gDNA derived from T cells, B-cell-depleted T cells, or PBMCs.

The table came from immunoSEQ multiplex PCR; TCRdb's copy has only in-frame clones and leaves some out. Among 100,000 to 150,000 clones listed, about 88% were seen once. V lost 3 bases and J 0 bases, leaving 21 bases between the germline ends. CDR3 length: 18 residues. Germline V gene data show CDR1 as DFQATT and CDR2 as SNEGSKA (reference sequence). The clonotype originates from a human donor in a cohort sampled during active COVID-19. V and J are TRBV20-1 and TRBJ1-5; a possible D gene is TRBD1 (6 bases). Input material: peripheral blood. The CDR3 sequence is CSASPPRGYLYSNQPQHF. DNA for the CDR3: TGCAGTGCTAGTCCGCCCAGGGGCTATTTATATAGCAATCAGCCCCAGCATTTT.